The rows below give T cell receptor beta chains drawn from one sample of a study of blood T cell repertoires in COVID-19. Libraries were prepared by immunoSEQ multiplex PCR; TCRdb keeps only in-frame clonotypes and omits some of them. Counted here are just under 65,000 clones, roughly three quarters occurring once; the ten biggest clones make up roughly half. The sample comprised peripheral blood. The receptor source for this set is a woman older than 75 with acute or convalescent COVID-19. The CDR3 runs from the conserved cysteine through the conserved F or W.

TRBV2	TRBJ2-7	CASRAVAYEQYF
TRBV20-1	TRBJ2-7	CCASGPWGLRSYEQYF
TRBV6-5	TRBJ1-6	CASRPTGVGSPLHF
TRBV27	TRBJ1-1	CASRLMGRGNTEAFF
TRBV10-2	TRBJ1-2	CASSDSARGINYGYTF
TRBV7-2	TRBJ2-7	CASSLGSGSSYEQYF
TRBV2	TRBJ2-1	CGTGTSGGREQFF
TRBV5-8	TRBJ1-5	CASSALTGHNQPQHF
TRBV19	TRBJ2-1	CATRKLAGTTSYNEQFF
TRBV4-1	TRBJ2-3	CASSRGREGYTRDTQYF
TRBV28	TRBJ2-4	CASSSGVAKNIQYF
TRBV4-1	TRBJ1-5	CASSQDGAQGLSQPQHF
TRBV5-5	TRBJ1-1	CASSLAGGGNTEAFF
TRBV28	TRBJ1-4	CASSRGGTSNEKLFF
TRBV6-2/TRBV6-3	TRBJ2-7	CASSYDSSYEQYF
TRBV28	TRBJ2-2	CASSTGTSGRENTGELFF
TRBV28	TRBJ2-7	CASSQDIVYEQYF
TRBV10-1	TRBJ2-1	CASSEAGHCYNEQFF
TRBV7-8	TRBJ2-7	CASSQGTGSYEQYF
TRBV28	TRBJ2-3	CASSSLAGVVDTQYF
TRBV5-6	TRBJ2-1	CASSFRGSSAYNEQFF
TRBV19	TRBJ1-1	CASSSGIGTEAFF
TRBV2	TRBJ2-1	CASFLAGGGEQFF
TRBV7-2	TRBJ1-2	CASSLKTGDYGYTF
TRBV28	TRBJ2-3	CASSSLARAQYF
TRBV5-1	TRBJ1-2	CASSLTPPTPSPGQGPAVYGYTF
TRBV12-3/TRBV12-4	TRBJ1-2	CASSPGSGYGYTF
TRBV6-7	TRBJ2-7	CASSYFYAGLNEQYF
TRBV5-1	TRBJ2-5	CASSLVFLETQYF
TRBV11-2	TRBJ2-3	CASSLVSGTDTQYF
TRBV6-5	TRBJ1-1	CASSSRTGGTTEAFF
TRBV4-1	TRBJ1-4	CASSQDGRHHEKLFF
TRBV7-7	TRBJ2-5	CASSLTGTGGGETQYF
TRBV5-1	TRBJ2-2	CASSLGAGDTGELFF
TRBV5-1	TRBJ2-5	CASSPGLAGLETQYF
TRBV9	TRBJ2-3	CASSARYTDTQYF
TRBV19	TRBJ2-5	CASSIGSGLGPRETQYF
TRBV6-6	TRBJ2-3	CASSPRTSTDTQYF
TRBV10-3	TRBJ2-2	CAIPRGQGATGELFF
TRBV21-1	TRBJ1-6	CASSKGRNF
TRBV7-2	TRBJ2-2	CASSLRRVNTGELFF